A single sample is the source of the 32 T cell receptor beta chains below, sequenced in a study of cytomegalovirus exposure and HLA in healthy donors. Primers for the PCR totalled 60 Vbeta and 13 Jbeta. The assay was immunoSEQ multiplex PCR, and TCRdb's table has in-frame clones only and misses some. This sample's clone table lists some 130,000 clones. The sample consisted of PBMCs. These receptors were obtained from a woman between 40 and 55 years old in good health and CMV-seropositive.

This chain links TRBV28 with TRBJ2-4; 7 nucleotides match TRBD1. This CDR3 has 19 amino acids. J lost 4 bases, V lost 3 bases, and 18 bases had no gene match. The germline gives CDR1 MDHEN, CDR2 SYDVKM. This CDR3 is CASSFTVRGPGTDKNIQYF. In nucleotides, the CDR3 is TGTGCCAGCAGTTTCACGGTTCGAGGACCCGGGACAGATAAAAACATTCAGTACTTC.

This chain connects TRBV10-2 to TRBJ2-7; D gene unclear. This CDR3 comprises 13 residues. Trimming took 11 bases from V and 0 from J, leaving 14 bases between them. Germline values: CDR1 WSHSY, CDR2 SAAADI. The CDR3 protein is CAPSATSSYEQYF. Here the CDR3 DNA reads TGCGCCCCCTCCGCCACTTCCTCCTACGAGCAGTACTTC.

The chain couples TRBV9 to TRBJ1-1; D remains unclear. The CDR3 is 13 residues long. CDR1 SGDLS and CDR2 YYNGEE come from the germline V gene. The V end lost 1 base, the J end lost 3 bases, and 7 bases lay between the germline ends. The CDR3 reads CASSVFRDTEAFF. The DNA of the CDR3 is TGTGCCAGCAGCGTATTTAGAGACACTGAAGCTTTCTTT.

The chain has TRBV28 and TRBJ2-6; D unresolved. The CDR3 length is 13 residues. V was pared by 8 bases and J by 4 bases, with 9 bases between. CDR1 MDHEN and CDR2 SYDVKM come from the germline V gene. CDR3: CASVLSGANVLTF. In nucleotides, the CDR3 is TGTGCCAGCGTTCTCTCCGGGGCCAACGTCCTGACTTTC.

The chain joins TRBV27 to TRBJ1-1; 9 nucleotides align to TRBD1. Germline lookup yields CDR1 MNHEY and CDR2 SMNVEV (reference sequence). CDR3 length equals 16 residues. V was pared by 5 bases and J by 5 bases, with 12 bases of the junction left unmatched. CDR3 DNA: TGTGCCAGCAGTAGGACAGGGGCGTTCGTAGGAACTGAAGCTTTCTTT. It yields the protein CASSRTGAFVGTEAFF.

This sequence joins TRBV28 and TRBJ1-6; 8 bases fit TRBD1. The junction had 12 bases not matched to a gene; V was cut back by 2 bases and J by 9 bases. The V gene's germline CDR1 is MDHEN and CDR2 SYDVKM. The CDR3 is made up of 17 amino acids. CDR3: CASSLPQSAGGFSPLHF. The CDR3 DNA reads as TGTGCCAGCAGTTTACCGCAATCGGCAGGGGGCTTTTCACCCCTCCACTTT.

The chain joins TRBV28 to TRBJ1-5, with a possible D match to TRBD1 (6 bases). The CDR3 runs to 15 residues. Looked up from germline, CDR1 is MDHEN and CDR2 is SYDVKM. V was shortened by 3 bases and J by 5 bases, with 14 bases between the two germline ends. The CDR3 sequence is CASSFHRVGDQPQHF. The CDR3, as DNA: TGTGCCAGCAGTTTTCACAGGGTAGGGGATCAGCCCCAGCATTTT.

The CDR3 reads CASSSRQGSWGSPLHF. As DNA, the CDR3 is TGTGCCAGCAGCTCCAGACAGGGTAGTTGGGGTTCACCCCTCCACTTT. The chain carries TRBV5-6 and TRBJ1-6; 7 bases align to TRBD1. Germline loops: CDR1 SGHDT, CDR2 YYEEEE. Trimming took 3 bases from V and 9 from J; bases not matched to a gene: 12. This CDR3 comprises 16 residues.

This chain joins TRBV27 and TRBJ2-1; 10 bases map to TRBD2. The CDR3 covers 16 residues. The V gene's germline CDR1 is MNHEY and CDR2 SMNVEV (reference sequence). Losses at the gene ends were 5 bases for V and 7 bases for J; bases not matched to a gene: 11. For the CDR3, the DNA is TGTGCCAGCAGTCCCGGACTAGCGGCTTCGGGGAATGAGCAGTTCTTC. Amino acids: CASSPGLAASGNEQFF.

V and J are TRBV6-1 and TRBJ2-7, with D tentatively TRBD2 (6 bases). The CDR3 has 13 amino acids. Trimming removed 4 bases from V and 4 bases from J, with 11 bases in between. From germline, CDR1 is MNHNS and CDR2 SASEGT. CDR3 in amino acids: CASSAGRMYEQYF. The CDR3 DNA reads TGTGCCAGCAGTGCGGGGAGGATGTACGAGCAGTACTTC.

This chain connects TRBV5-1 to TRBJ1-4; no firm D call. V was trimmed by 0 bases and J by 5 bases, leaving 5 bases between them. The germline CDR1 and CDR2 sequences are SGHRS and YFSETQ. CDR3 length equals 13 residues. CDR3 bases: TGCGCCAGCAGCTTGGAAATAAATGAAAAACTGTTTTTT. This codes for CASSLEINEKLFF.

The chain recombines TRBV28 with TRBJ2-6; TRBD2 might be the D (5 bases). The CDR3 has 15 residues. Germline V CDR1 and CDR2: MDHEN, SYDVKM. The V end was cut by 8 bases, the J end by 1 base, with 12 bases between. The DNA for the CDR3 is TGTGCCAGCCTCTCCAGCGGATCTGGGGCCAACGTCCTGACTTTC. Amino acid sequence: CASLSSGSGANVLTF.

The V call is TRBV5-6, the J call TRBJ2-7; 10 bases match TRBD2. Trimming at V came to 4 bases and at J to 7 bases, leaving 14 bases not matched to a gene. Germline loops: CDR1 SGHDT, CDR2 YYEEEE. The CDR3 has 16 residues. CDR3 in amino acids: CASSPQSGLAEGEQYF. CDR3 nucleotide sequence: TGTGCCAGCAGCCCTCAGTCCGGACTAGCGGAAGGGGAGCAGTACTTC.

This chain connects TRBV15 to TRBJ2-1; a weak D match, TRBD2 (5 bases). This CDR3 contains 13 residues. Germline-derived CDR1 and CDR2 are LNHNV and YYDKDF (reference sequence). Trimming removed 4 bases from V and 5 bases from J, with 9 bases in between. In DNA, the CDR3 is TGTGCCACCAGCACCTGGACTGACAATGAGCAGTTCTTC. Its translation: CATSTWTDNEQFF. Full variable domain (outside the CDR3, taken from reference TRBV15 and TRBJ2-1): DAMVIQNPRYQVTQFGKPVTLSCSQTLNHNVMYWYQQKSSQAPKLLFHYYDKDFNNEADTPDNFQSRRPNTSFCFLDIRSPGLGDTAMYLCATSTWTDNEQFFGPGTRLTVL.

CDR3 coding DNA: TGTGCCAGCAGCCGAGTCGCCGGGGAGCTGTTTTTT. It encodes CASSRVAGELFF. The chain joins TRBV14 to TRBJ2-2; the D is unclear. This CDR3 is 12 amino acids long. The V end was cut by 4 bases, the J end by 6 bases, with 6 bases between. Per germline, CDR1 SGHDN and CDR2 FVKESK. Full variable domain (rest looked up from reference TRBV14 and TRBJ2-2): EAGVTQFPSHSVIEKGQTVTLRCDPISGHDNLYWYRRVMGKEIKFLLHFVKESKQDESGMPNNRFLAERTGGTYSTLKVQPAELEDSGVYFCASSRVAGELFFGEGSRLTVL.

The V gene is TRBV5-4, the J gene TRBJ2-1; 10 nucleotides align to TRBD2. This CDR3 comprises 17 residues. Germline assignment: CDR1 SGHNT and CDR2 YYREEE (reference sequence). Trimming at V came to 0 bases and at J to 1 base, leaving 4 bases not matched to a gene. The CDR3, as DNA: TGTGCCAGCAGCTTGGACAATAGCGGGAGGTCCTACAATGAGCAGTTCTTC. Translating gives CASSLDNSGRSYNEQFF.

This chain uses TRBV2 with TRBJ2-3, with TRBD2 identical over 8 bases. Germline V gene data show CDR1 as SNHLY and CDR2 as FYNNEI. The CDR3 loop spans 14 amino acids. Losses at the gene ends were 8 bases for V and 2 bases for J; bases not matched to a gene: 6. The CDR3: CASLLAGLTDTQYF. The CDR3 nucleotides read TGTGCCAGCCTTCTAGCGGGCCTCACAGATACGCAGTATTTT.

The chain uses TRBV11-2 and TRBJ2-7, with D tentatively TRBD2 (6 bases). The ends were cut back, 5 bases at V and 7 bases at J, with 18 bases in the middle. The CDR3 has 14 residues. CDR1 is SGHAT and CDR2 is FQNNGV in the germline V gene. CDR3 sequence (DNA): TGTGCCAGCAGCCCGACGGGACTCTCTGGGGAGCAGTACTTC. Its translation is CASSPTGLSGEQYF.

The chain joins TRBV28 to TRBJ1-4, with TRBD1 matching over 11 bases. The CDR3 has 16 amino acids. The V and J ends lost 6 bases and 2 bases, in that order; junction bases with no gene match: 5. From germline, CDR1 is MDHEN and CDR2 SYDVKM. CDR3 sequence reads: CASRGGQGVTNEKLFF. CDR3 nucleotides: TGTGCCAGCAGAGGGGGACAGGGGGTCACTAATGAAAAACTGTTTTTT.

The chain joins TRBV6-1 to TRBJ1-2, with TRBD1 identical over 7 bases. The CDR3 sequence is 16 residues long. Germline values: CDR1 MNHNS, CDR2 SASEGT. The V segment lost 2 bases and the J segment 2 bases; nucleotides outside the gene matches: 8. The CDR3 sequence is CASSETPGQKNYGYTF. In nucleotides, the CDR3 is TGTGCCAGCAGTGAAACTCCGGGACAGAAGAACTATGGCTACACCTTC.

J is TRBJ1-1 and V is TRBV7-9; D gene unclear. CDR3 length: 12 amino acids. The ends were cut back, 1 base at V and 7 bases at J, with 7 bases in the middle. Per germline, CDR1 SEHNR and CDR2 FQNEAQ (reference sequence). CDR3 amino acids: CASSLGSIEAFF. The CDR3 coding sequence is TGTGCCAGCAGCTTAGGGAGCATTGAAGCTTTCTTT.

V usage is TRBV2 and J usage is TRBJ2-7; TRBD1 is a possible D gene (5 bases). The germline CDR1 and CDR2 sequences are SNHLY and FYNNEI. Between the trimmed V and J ends, which lost 4 bases and 4 bases, there was a span of 14 bases. The CDR3 loop spans 14 amino acids. CDR3 residues: CASSGTPSNYEQYF. DNA of the CDR3: TGTGCCAGCAGTGGGACACCCTCGAATTACGAGCAGTACTTC.

V usage is TRBV5-1 and J usage is TRBJ1-5; D not resolved. CDR1 and CDR2 (germline): SGHRS, YFSETQ. V lost 4 bases to trimming and J lost 7 bases, with 12 bases between them. The CDR3 has 13 amino acids. DNA for the CDR3: TGCGCCAGCAGCCCCCAAGCGGGGCAGCCCCAGCATTTT. Translating gives CASSPQAGQPQHF.

The chain links TRBV28 to TRBJ2-5; 11 bases map to TRBD2. The DNA end favors TRBJ2-7, so the J call may be wrong. The CDR3 totals 15 residues. In germline, CDR1 is MDHEN, CDR2 SYDVKM. As DNA, the CDR3 is TGTGCCAGCGGGGCTAGCGGGGGGAGCTCCTACGAGCAGTACTTC. Protein product: CASGASGGSSYEQYF.

The V and J genes are TRBV18 and TRBJ1-3; the match to TRBD1 covers 7 bases. The CDR3 has 17 amino acids. The V and J ends lost 3 bases and 0 bases, in that order; junction bases with no gene match: 8. Germline lookup yields CDR1 KGHSH and CDR2 LQKENI. The CDR3 sequence: CASSPTGTATSGNTIYF. The CDR3 DNA is TGTGCCAGCTCACCCACCGGGACAGCGACCTCTGGAAACACCATATATTTT.

The V call is TRBV11-2, the J call TRBJ2-5; 9 bases align to TRBD2. The CDR3 extends over 14 amino acids. The germline gives CDR1 SGHAT, CDR2 FQNNGV. V was clipped by 5 bases and J by 5 bases; unmatched bases: 6. CDR3 residues: CASSHSGRRETQYF. DNA for the CDR3: TGTGCCAGCAGCCATAGCGGGAGACGCGAGACCCAGTACTTC.

This sequence joins TRBV6-5 and TRBJ2-7; possibly TRBD2 for D (6 bases). Trimming took off 2 bases at V and 6 bases at J, with 8 bases between the two ends. The CDR3 is 12 amino acids. From germline, CDR1 is MNHEY and CDR2 SVGAGI. CDR3 residues: CASSYVGGEQYF. The DNA of the CDR3 is TGTGCCAGCAGTTACGTGGGGGGCGAGCAGTACTTC.

The chain has TRBV19 and TRBJ2-7, with D possibly TRBD1 on 7 matching bases. Germline V gene sequence: CDR1 LNHDA, CDR2 SQIVND (reference sequence). V was clipped by 5 bases and J by 3 bases, with 17 bases between them. The CDR3 is 15 amino acids. The CDR3 is CASSSTGERVYEQYF. The CDR3 DNA reads as TGTGCCAGTAGTTCCACAGGGGAGCGGGTCTACGAGCAGTACTTC. The full variable domain, in which reference TRBV19 and TRBJ2-7 provide the parts outside the CDR3, is DGGITQSPKYLFRKEGQNVTLSCEQNLNHDAMYWYRQDPGQGLRLIYYSQIVNDFQKGDIAEGYSVSREKKESFPLTVTSAQKNPTAFYLCASSSTGERVYEQYFGPGTRLTVT.

The J gene is TRBJ2-2, the V gene TRBV7-8; D may be TRBD2 (5 bases). The V gene's germline CDR1 is SGHVS and CDR2 FQNEAQ. CDR3 size: 12 residues. Trimming stripped 5 bases from V and 7 bases from J, with 8 bases between. The CDR3, as DNA: TGTGCCAGCAGCGACGCGGGCGGGGAGCTGTTTTTT. This sequence encodes CASSDAGGELFF.

J is TRBJ1-1 and V is TRBV4-3, with TRBD1 matching 7 bases. Trimming at V came to 0 bases and at J to 0 bases, leaving 13 bases not matched to a gene. The germline V gene has CDR1 LGHNA and CDR2 YSLEER. There are 19 residues in the CDR3. CDR3 bases: TGCGCCAGCAGCCAAGATAGGAAGAACAGGGGAGTAGTGAACACTGAAGCTTTCTTT. Translating gives CASSQDRKNRGVVNTEAFF.

The chain carries TRBV5-1 and TRBJ2-5; TRBD1 matches 8 bases. The J call may be mistaken, given a closer DNA end match to TRBJ2-7. Germline CDR1 SGHRS, CDR2 YFSETQ. The length of the CDR3 is 14 residues. CDR3 protein: CASNDRGGSYEQYF. The CDR3 DNA follows: TGCGCCAGCAACGACAGGGGAGGCTCCTACGAGCAGTACTTC.

The DNA for the CDR3 is TGTGCCAGCAGCTTAGACCCAGGGGGAAAGGCCGAGCAGTACTTC. Its translation is CASSLDPGGKAEQYF. V is TRBV7-9 and J is TRBJ2-7; 7 positions match TRBD1. Trimming removed 1 base from V and 6 bases from J; junction bases left unmatched: 9. Germline CDR1 and CDR2: SEHNR and FQNEAQ (reference sequence). The CDR3 sequence is 15 residues long.